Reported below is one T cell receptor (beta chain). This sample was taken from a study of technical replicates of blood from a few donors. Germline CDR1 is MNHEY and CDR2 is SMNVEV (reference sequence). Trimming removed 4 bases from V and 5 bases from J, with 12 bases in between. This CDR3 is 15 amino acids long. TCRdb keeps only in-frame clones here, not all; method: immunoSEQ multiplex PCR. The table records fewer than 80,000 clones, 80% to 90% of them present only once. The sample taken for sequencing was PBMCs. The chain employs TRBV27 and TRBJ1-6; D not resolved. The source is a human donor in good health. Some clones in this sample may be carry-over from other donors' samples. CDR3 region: CASSYLYRNNSPLHF. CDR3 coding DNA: TGTGCCAGCAGTTATTTATACAGAAATAATTCACCCCTCCACTTT.